Listed here are 21 T cell receptor beta chains from one sample, sequenced in a study of T cell repertoires in cytomegalovirus infection. TCRdb re-called the reads through MiXCR, storing one row per CDR3 protein. The sample has under 350,000 distinct CDR3 sequences, 22% seen once; the top ten hold roughly a fifth. Their specific antigens are unknown. Here the sequenced sample was cultured PBMCs, taken from culture after CMV antigen stimulation. These receptor sequences come from a human donor in good health (CMV status not recorded). Some clones in this sample may be carry-over from other donors' samples.

This clonotype has only a few counts. The V call is TRBV30, the J call TRBJ1-2; 7 nucleotides match TRBD1. The V and J ends lost 6 bases and 4 bases, in that order; junction bases with no gene match: 5. The CDR3 has 12 residues. Germline assignment: CDR1 GTSNPN and CDR2 SVGIG (reference sequence). CDR3 DNA: TGTGCCTGTGACAAGGGGGCCTATGGCTACACCTTC. This translates into CACDKGAYGYTF.

This clonotype turned up a few times. The CDR3 spells CASSPGLAGPGSYEQYV. The CDR3 DNA follows: TGCGCCAGCAGCCCGGGACTAGCGGGGCCGGGCTCCTACGAGCAGTACGTC. This sequence joins TRBV5-1 and TRBJ2-7; 13 positions match TRBD2. V was clipped by 4 bases and J by 0 bases; unmatched bases: 7. This CDR3 is 17 amino acids long. Germline assignment: CDR1 SGHRS and CDR2 YFSETQ.

This clonotype came up once. An end of the junction differs from the germline gene, which may be a read error. V gene TRBV4-1 combines with J gene TRBJ2-2; TRBD2 is a possible D gene (6 bases). Germline V lookup: CDR1 MGHRA, CDR2 YSYEKL. The CDR3 contains 16 residues. The CDR3: CASRTIEEAPAGELFF. DNA for the CDR3: TGTGCCAGCAGGACTATCGAAGAGGCCCCGGCCGGGGAGCTGTTTTTT.

This clonotype has just one count. The V call is TRBV2, the J call TRBJ2-3; unclear D gene. The CDR3 length is 13 residues. V shed 7 bases and J shed 2 bases, with 10 bases lying between them. Germline V gene data show CDR1 as SNHLY and CDR2 as FYNNEI. DNA of the CDR3: TGTGCCAGCAAACTATCTGCCACAGATACGCAGTATTTT. Its translation is CASKLSATDTQYF.

J is TRBJ2-1 and V is TRBV7-2; D possibly corresponds to TRBD1 (6 bases). V was pared by 1 base and J by 9 bases, with 13 bases between. CDR3 length equals 14 residues. Germline lookup yields CDR1 SGHTA and CDR2 FQGNSA. CDR3 residues: CASSLGQVIGEQFF. Written as DNA, the CDR3 is TGTGCCAGCAGCTTAGGACAGGTGATTGGTGAGCAGTTCTTC.

The chain couples TRBV5-1 to TRBJ1-1; D ambiguous. The CDR3 extends over 13 amino acids. V lost 2 bases and J 3 bases, leaving 8 bases between the germline ends. Germline V gene data show CDR1 as SGHRS and CDR2 as YFSETQ. CDR3 loop: CASSFKTDTEAFF. The CDR3 nucleotides are TGCGCCAGCAGCTTTAAGACGGACACTGAAGCTTTCTTT.

The J gene is TRBJ2-1, the V gene TRBV6-2 or TRBV6-3; 13 bases line up with TRBD2. The CDR3 is 17 residues long. The junction had 4 bases not matched to a gene; V was cut back by 0 bases and J by 5 bases. CDR1 MNHEY and CDR2 SVGEGT come from the germline V gene. The CDR3 region has the DNA TGTGCCAGCAGTTACTCGACTAGCGGGAGGCCAAACAATGAGCAGTTCTTC. This codes for CASSYSTSGRPNNEQFF.

V usage is TRBV7-2 and J usage is TRBJ1-1, with a possible D match to TRBD1 (5 bases). Germline V gene lookup returns CDR1 SGHTA and CDR2 FQGNSA. The CDR3 spans 12 residues. Between the trimmed V and J ends, which lost 5 bases and 7 bases, there was a span of 11 bases. CDR3: CASSGTGVEAFF. Written as DNA, the CDR3 is TGTGCCAGCAGCGGAACAGGAGTTGAAGCTTTCTTT.

This clonotype has only a few counts. The J gene is TRBJ1-3, the V gene TRBV2; D ambiguous. Looked up from germline, CDR1 is SNHLY and CDR2 is FYNNEI. The CDR3 totals 15 residues. V was trimmed by 0 bases and J by 7 bases, leaving 13 bases between them. DNA for the CDR3: TGTGCCAGCAGTGAAGCGCAGCAGTGGAGGAACACCATATATTTT. Translation gives CASSEAQQWRNTIYF.

The chain carries TRBV4-3 and TRBJ2-1; D is unclear. The V gene's germline CDR1 is LGHNA and CDR2 YSLEER. V was cut by 2 bases and J by 6 bases, with 14 bases left in between. This CDR3 is built from 15 residues. The CDR3 DNA is TGCGCCAGCAGCCAAAAGACCCCTCTGGGCAATGAGCAGTTCTTC. This gives the protein CASSQKTPLGNEQFF.

The chain employs TRBV11-2 and TRBJ1-1, with D possibly matching TRBD1 (5 bases). V dropped 2 bases and J dropped 7 bases, with 14 bases sitting between them. Germline V gives CDR1 SGHAT, CDR2 FQNNGV. The CDR3 has 14 amino acids. The CDR3 spells CASSLWAGFDEAFF. CDR3 coding DNA: TGTGCCAGCAGCTTATGGGCAGGGTTCGATGAAGCTTTCTTT.

The chain joins TRBV18 to TRBJ2-1; D is ambiguous. V dropped 0 bases and J dropped 10 bases, with 7 bases sitting between them. Germline-derived CDR1 and CDR2 are KGHSH and LQKENI. The CDR3 contains 12 residues. CDR3 nucleotides: TGTGCCAGCTCACCACCGTTCAGGGAGCAGTTCTTC. It codes for CASSPPFREQFF.

V and J are TRBV7-2 and TRBJ2-7; 10 nucleotides align to TRBD2. The CDR3 loop spans 13 amino acids. Germline V gene lookup returns CDR1 SGHTA and CDR2 FQGNSA. Trimming at V came to 5 bases and at J to 6 bases, leaving 4 bases not matched to a gene. Here the CDR3 DNA reads TGTGCCAGCAGCCCAAGCGGGAGGGGCGAGCAGTACGTC. It translates to CASSPSGRGEQYV.

The chain has TRBV18 and TRBJ1-5; 7 bases fit TRBD1. CDR1 and CDR2 (germline): KGHSH, LQKENI. The V gene end was trimmed by 6 bases and the J gene end by 0 bases; junction bases not matched to a gene: 8. The CDR3 runs 16 residues. This chain's CDR3 is CASSTGEASSNQPQHF. CDR3 bases: TGTGCCAGCTCTACAGGGGAAGCTAGTAGCAATCAGCCCCAGCATTTT.

This clonotype was picked up many times. This chain links TRBV19 with TRBJ2-1; D perhaps matches TRBD1 (5 bases). The CDR3 runs to 16 residues. V was cut by 7 bases and J by 8 bases, with 24 bases left in between. Germline V lookup: CDR1 LNHDA, CDR2 SQIVND (reference sequence). In DNA form, the CDR3 reads TGTGCCAGTACCCATAGTGAAGGGTTCAGGGTCGATGAGCAGTTCTTC. Protein sequence: CASTHSEGFRVDEQFF. The full variable domain, in which reference TRBV19 and TRBJ2-1 provide the parts outside the CDR3, is DGGITQSPKYLFRKEGQNVTLSCEQNLNHDAMYWYRQDPGQGLRLIYYSQIVNDFQKGDIAEGYSVSREKKESFPLTVTSAQKNPTAFYLCASTHSEGFRVDEQFFGPGTRLTVL.

In this sample, this clonotype turned up a few times. V gene TRBV19 combines with J gene TRBJ2-1; tentatively, D is TRBD1 (6 bases). Looked up from germline, CDR1 is LNHDA and CDR2 is SQIVND (reference sequence). This CDR3 spans 14 amino acids. Trimming took off 8 bases at V and 0 bases at J, with 11 bases between the two ends. The CDR3 bases are TGTGCCAGTCATAGAGGGGGCTCCTACAATGAGCAGTTCTTC. It is translated as CASHRGGSYNEQFF.

This clonotype has only a few counts. This chain joins TRBV12-3 or TRBV12-4 and TRBJ2-4; the match to TRBD1 covers 9 bases. The length of the CDR3 is 14 residues. With 7 bases clipped from V and 5 bases from J, the junction kept 6 bases outside the gene matches. The CDR3 nucleotides are TGTGCCAGCACCTACTGGACAGGGGAAAACATTCAGTACTTC. Residues: CASTYWTGENIQYF.

This sequence joins TRBV12-5 and TRBJ2-2, with a weak D call TRBD2 (5 bases). The germline gives CDR1 LGHNT, CDR2 FRNRAP. The V and J ends lost 1 base and 5 bases respectively, with 5 bases between them. CDR3 size: 13 residues. Written as DNA, the CDR3 is TGTGCTAGTGGTTTGGCGGGAACCGGGGAGCTGTTTTTT. Its protein product is CASGLAGTGELFF.

The CDR3 DNA sequence: TGTGCCAGCAGAGAGACAGGGTTGAACACTGAAGCTTTCTTT. This sequence encodes CASRETGLNTEAFF. This rearrangement joins TRBV25-1 to TRBJ1-1; 7 positions agree with TRBD1. The CDR3 is 14 residues long. With 6 bases clipped from V and 0 bases from J, the junction kept 4 bases outside the gene matches. Germline-derived CDR1 and CDR2 are MGHDK and SYGVNS.

The rearrangement links TRBV28 to TRBJ1-2; D may be TRBD1 (5 bases). Germline CDR1 is MDHEN and CDR2 is SYDVKM. Trimming left V 5 bases short and J 6 bases short, with 13 bases between. This CDR3 contains 13 residues. Here the CDR3 reads CASSGTGRDGYTF. DNA for the CDR3: TGTGCCAGCAGTGGGACCGGACGCGATGGCTACACCTTC.

The chain joins TRBV7-9 to TRBJ2-1; the D gene is possibly TRBD2 (5 bases). The V gene lost 3 bases and the J gene lost 10 bases, with 10 bases spanning the gap. The CDR3 contains 12 residues. CDR1 is SEHNR, CDR2 FQNEAQ, per germline (reference sequence). CDR3 in amino acids: CASSLGSREQFF. DNA of the CDR3: TGTGCCAGCAGCTTGGGGAGCAGGGAGCAGTTCTTC.